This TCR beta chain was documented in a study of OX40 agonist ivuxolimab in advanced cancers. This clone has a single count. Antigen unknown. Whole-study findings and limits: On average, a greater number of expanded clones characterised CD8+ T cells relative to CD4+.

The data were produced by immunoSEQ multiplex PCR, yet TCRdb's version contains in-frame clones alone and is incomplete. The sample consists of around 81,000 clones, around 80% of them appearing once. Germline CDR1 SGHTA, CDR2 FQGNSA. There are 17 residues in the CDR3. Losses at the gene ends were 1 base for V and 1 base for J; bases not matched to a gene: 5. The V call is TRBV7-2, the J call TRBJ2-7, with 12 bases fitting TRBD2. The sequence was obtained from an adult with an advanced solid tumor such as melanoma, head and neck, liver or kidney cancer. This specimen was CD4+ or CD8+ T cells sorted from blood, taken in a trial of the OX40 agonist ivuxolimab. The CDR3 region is CASSLGLAGAVSYEQYF. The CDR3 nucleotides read TGTGCCAGCAGCTTAGGACTAGCGGGAGCGGTTTCCTACGAGCAGTACTTC.